The rows below give T cell receptor beta chains drawn from one sample of a study of graft-versus-host responses after intestinal transplantation. The antigens of these receptors remain unknown. Data came from immunoSEQ multiplex PCR; TCRdb stores just in-frame clones and leaves some out. The data contain about 85,000 clones, roughly 90% of them singletons. The starting material was unstimulated CD8+ T cells sorted from spleen or lymph node cells, obtained before transplant. These receptors were collected from a human donor who was the organ donor for an intestinal transplant. Each CDR3 is given with its conserved first and last residue.

V	J	CDR3
TRBV5-5	TRBJ1-1	CASTDRDTEAFF
TRBV11-3	TRBJ2-3	CASSQSGADTQYF
TRBV6-5	TRBJ2-3	CASRPTSGSDDTQYF
TRBV15	TRBJ2-7	CATSIHTTGTGYEQYF
TRBV20-1	TRBJ2-7	CSARDFGGQYF
TRBV7-3	TRBJ2-7	CASSFILAVVGSEQYF
TRBV7-9	TRBJ2-1	CASSPDNYNEQFF
TRBV6-4	TRBJ2-5	CASRPIESRHGTQYF
TRBV11-2	TRBJ2-3	CASSLRDSPSTDTQYF
TRBV19	TRBJ2-3	CASSIGLAVSTDTQYF
TRBV5-1	TRBJ1-1	CASSVIQGGSNTEAFF
TRBV19	TRBJ2-7	CASSIDPYEQYF
TRBV2	TRBJ2-7	CASRTYTSGGPEQYF
TRBV6-1	TRBJ1-5	CASSETEYSNQPQHF
TRBV11-2	TRBJ1-1	CASSLGQFEAFF
TRBV5-4	TRBJ2-7	CASSLDPGAGYEQYF
TRBV7-2	TRBJ2-5	CASSLPSQETQYF
TRBV19	TRBJ2-1	CASSIGPSYNEQFF
TRBV7-3	TRBJ2-1	CASSSPTGTPDNEQFF
TRBV5-5	TRBJ2-1	CASSLDTGGIYNEQFF
TRBV19	TRBJ1-2	CASRGQEPNYGYTF
TRBV19	TRBJ2-7	CASSPGYGSYEQYF
TRBV19	TRBJ1-4	CASSGDRATNEKLFF
TRBV7-9	TRBJ2-1	CASILPPGNEQFF
TRBV6-5	TRBJ2-1	CASSPGLAGYEQFF
TRBV29-1	TRBJ2-1	CSVEGSTGTGGSGAYNEQFF
TRBV27	TRBJ1-1	CASAEFHTEAFF
TRBV7-8	TRBJ2-1	CASSTSGLNNNEQFF
TRBV4-1	TRBJ2-5	CASSQLQAQETQYF
TRBV4-2	TRBJ2-4	CASSQHYQPVVKNIQYF
TRBV9	TRBJ1-1	CASSVGDMNTEAFF
TRBV2	TRBJ2-3	CASSPGTSAGTDTQYF
TRBV6-1	TRBJ2-3	CASSLGQGTDTQYF
TRBV5-5	TRBJ1-2	CASSLGDTTFYGYTF
TRBV5-1	TRBJ1-6	CASQQGAVVYNSPLHF
TRBV6-5	TRBJ2-1	CASSYSIGEQFF
TRBV7-3	TRBJ2-7	CASSSTGQSYEQYF
TRBV5-6	TRBJ1-3	CASSTMGLQWDTIYF
TRBV6-5	TRBJ2-5	CASIGTLQETQYF
TRBV11-2	TRBJ1-2	CASSLMKVPGYTF
TRBV5-1	TRBJ2-1	CASSSGRDNEQFF
TRBV5-6	TRBJ2-1	CASSLQGRSYNEQFF
TRBV30	TRBJ1-6	CAWSGTGDNSPLHF
TRBV19	TRBJ2-1	CASSIMDSDNEQFF
TRBV6-5	TRBJ2-7	CASSYFSGDSYEQYF
TRBV2	TRBJ2-7	CASSYSADYEQYF
TRBV6-5	TRBJ1-4	CASSKTGGGEKLFF